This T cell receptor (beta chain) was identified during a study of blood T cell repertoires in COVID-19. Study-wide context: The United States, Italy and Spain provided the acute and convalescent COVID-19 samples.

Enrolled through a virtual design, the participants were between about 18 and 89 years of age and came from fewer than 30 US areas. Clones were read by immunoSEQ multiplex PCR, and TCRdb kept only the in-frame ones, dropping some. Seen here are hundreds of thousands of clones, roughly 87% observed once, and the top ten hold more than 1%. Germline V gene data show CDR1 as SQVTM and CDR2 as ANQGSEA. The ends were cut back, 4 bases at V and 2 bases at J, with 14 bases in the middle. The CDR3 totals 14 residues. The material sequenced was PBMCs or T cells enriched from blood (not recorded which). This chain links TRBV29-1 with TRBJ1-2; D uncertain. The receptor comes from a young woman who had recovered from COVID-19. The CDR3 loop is CSVGPIGGNYGYTF. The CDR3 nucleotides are TGCAGCGTTGGGCCCATTGGCGGAAACTATGGCTACACCTTC. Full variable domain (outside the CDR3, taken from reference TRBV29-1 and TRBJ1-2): SAVISQKPSRDICQRGTSLTIQCQVDSQVTMMFWYRQQPGQSLTLIATANQGSEATYESGFVIDKFPISRPNLTFSTLTVSNMSPEDSSIYLCSVGPIGGNYGYTFGSGTRLTVV.